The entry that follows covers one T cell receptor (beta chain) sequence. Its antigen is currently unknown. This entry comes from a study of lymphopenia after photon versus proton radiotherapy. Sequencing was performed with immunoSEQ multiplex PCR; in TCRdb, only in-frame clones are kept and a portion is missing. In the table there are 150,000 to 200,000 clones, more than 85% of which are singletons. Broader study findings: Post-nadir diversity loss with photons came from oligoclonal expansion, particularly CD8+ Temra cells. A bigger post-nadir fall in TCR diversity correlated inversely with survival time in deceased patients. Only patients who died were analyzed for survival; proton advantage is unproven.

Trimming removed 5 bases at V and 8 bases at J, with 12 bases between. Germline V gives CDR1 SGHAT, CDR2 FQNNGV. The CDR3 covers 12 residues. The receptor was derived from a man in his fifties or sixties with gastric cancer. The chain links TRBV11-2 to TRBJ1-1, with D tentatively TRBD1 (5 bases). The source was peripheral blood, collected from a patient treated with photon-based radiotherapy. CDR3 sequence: CASSPPRQEAFF. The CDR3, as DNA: TGTGCCAGCAGCCCTCCGAGACAGGAAGCTTTCTTT.